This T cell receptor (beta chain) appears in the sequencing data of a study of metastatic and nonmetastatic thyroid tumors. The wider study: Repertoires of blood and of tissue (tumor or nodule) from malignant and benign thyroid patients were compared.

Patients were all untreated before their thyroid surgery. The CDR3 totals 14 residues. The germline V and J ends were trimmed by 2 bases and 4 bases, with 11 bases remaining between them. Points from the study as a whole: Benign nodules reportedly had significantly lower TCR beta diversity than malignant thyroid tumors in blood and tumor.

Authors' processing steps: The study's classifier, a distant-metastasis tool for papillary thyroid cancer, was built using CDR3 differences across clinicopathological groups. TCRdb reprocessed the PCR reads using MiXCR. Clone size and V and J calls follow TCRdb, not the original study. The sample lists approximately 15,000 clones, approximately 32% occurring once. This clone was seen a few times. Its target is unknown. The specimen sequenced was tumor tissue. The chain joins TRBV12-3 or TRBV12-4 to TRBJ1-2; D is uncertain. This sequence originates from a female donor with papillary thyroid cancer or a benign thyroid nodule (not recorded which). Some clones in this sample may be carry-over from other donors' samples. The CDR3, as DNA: TGTGCCAGCAGTTTACCGGGCCGGACCTATGGCTACACCTTC. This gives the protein CASSLPGRTYGYTF.